This T cell receptor beta chain was sequenced for a study of blood T cell repertoires in COVID-19. Study information: Some COVID-19 samples were acute and others convalescent; all came from the United States, Italy and Spain. Sample material is recorded as cDNA or gDNA derived from T cells, B-cell-depleted T cells, or PBMCs.

In the source study's methods: It was from reference gene primer amplification that nucleated cell counts were estimated. Sequencing was performed with immunoSEQ multiplex PCR; in TCRdb, only in-frame clones are kept and a portion is missing. Clone size and the V and J calls come from that table; the DNA yielded D and trimming. The sample has 100,000 to 150,000 clones; around 81% are singletons. This CDR3 is 19 amino acids long. Looked up from germline, CDR1 is GTSNPN and CDR2 is SVGIG (reference sequence). Trimming took 6 bases from V and 1 from J; bases not matched to a gene: 21. The rearrangement uses TRBV30 and TRBJ1-1; 9 nucleotides agree with TRBD1. The sequence was obtained from a man between 60 and 75 years old with acute or convalescent COVID-19. Sequencing input: peripheral blood. CDR3 amino acids: CACIPGQGLGWAANTEAFF. The CDR3 DNA follows: TGTGCCTGTATCCCGGGACAGGGTTTGGGTTGGGCGGCGAACACTGAAGCTTTCTTT. The full variable domain, with the rest looked up from reference TRBV30 and TRBJ1-1, is SQTIHQWPATLVQPVGSPLSLECTVEGTSNPNLYWYRQAAGRGLQLLFYSVGIGQISSEVPQNLSASRPQDRQFILSSKKLLLSDSGFYLCACIPGQGLGWAANTEAFFGQGTRLTVV.